These T cell receptor beta chains were read from a single sample in a study of blood T cell repertoires in COVID-19. This table comes from immunoSEQ multiplex PCR, and its TCRdb copy is limited to in-frame clones, with some not included. The sample has some 71,000 clones; roughly 80% are singletons. Sequencing used peripheral blood. All receptors derive from a woman in her seventies with acute or convalescent COVID-19. Both conserved end residues are part of each CDR3. Fields, in order: D gene, V gene, J gene, clone size, CDR3 DNA, CDR3 protein. The D gene is left open where the match is weak. Rows give clone size only sometimes, using once, few, many, or a class for an expanded clone.

>TRBD1|TRBV3-1/TRBV3-2|TRBJ2-5|NA
TGTGCCAGCAGCCAGGGTCAGGGGGCCGAAGAGACCCAGTACTTC
CASSQGQGAEETQYF
>TRBD1|TRBV18|TRBJ1-6|NA
TGTGCCAGCTCTCAAGGACAGGGGGGTTATAATTCACCCCTCCACTTT
CASSQGQGGYNSPLHF
>NA|TRBV9|TRBJ2-6|NA
TGTGCCAGCAGCCTCCCGGGGGTAGGGGCCAACGTCCTGACTTTC
CASSLPGVGANVLTF
>TRBD1|TRBV5-1|TRBJ2-7|NA
TGCGCCAGCAGCTTGGCCCTGGCAGGGGGCGAGCAGTACTTC
CASSLALAGGEQYF
>NA|TRBV6-5|TRBJ1-1|NA
TGTGCCAGCAGTTACTCGAATCCGGTGAACACTGAAGCTTTCTTT
CASSYSNPVNTEAFF
>NA|TRBV13|TRBJ2-7|NA
TGTGCCAGCAGCCAGGGATCCAACTACGAGCAGTACTTC
CASSQGSNYEQYF
>NA|TRBV29-1|TRBJ1-1|NA
TGCAGCGTGGGAGGGCCCAGGACGATGAACACTGAAGCTTTCTTT
CSVGGPRTMNTEAFF
>TRBD1|TRBV11-2|TRBJ2-1|NA
TGTGCCAGCAGCTTAAGTTCGGGACAGGGATACAATGAGCAGTTCTTC
CASSLSSGQGYNEQFF
>TRBD1|TRBV10-3|TRBJ1-5|few
TGTGCCATCAGCAGGACAGGGGGCGCGGGACAGCCCCAGCATTTT
CAISRTGGAGQPQHF
>TRBD2|TRBV19|TRBJ2-4|NA
TGTGCCAGTAGTTCTAGACTAGCGGGAATCGGAAACATTCAGTACTTC
CASSSRLAGIGNIQYF
>NA|TRBV5-1|TRBJ2-2|NA
TGCGCCAGCAGCACCACGGCGGGATTGGGCACCGGGGAGCTGTTTTTT
CASSTTAGLGTGELFF
>TRBD1|TRBV29-1|TRBJ1-1|once
TGCAGCGCTGAACCGGGACAGGGGGGCACTGAAGCTTTCTTT
CSAEPGQGGTEAFF
>TRBD2|TRBV28|TRBJ2-6|NA
TGTGCCAGCAGTTCCTCGACTAGCAAGGAAGTACGGGCCAACGTCCTGACTTTC
CASSSSTSKEVRANVLTF
>TRBD2|TRBV5-6|TRBJ2-7|NA
TGTGCCAGCAGCCCTCTAGCGGGAGCGTCCTACGAGCAGTACTTC
CASSPLAGASYEQYF
>NA|TRBV2|TRBJ2-1|NA
TGTGCCAGCAGTGGGGACTTATTGTTTGAGCAGTTCTTC
CASSGDLLFEQFF
>TRBD1|TRBV30|TRBJ1-3|NA
TGTGCCTGGACCAGACAGGGTATAGGAAACACCATATATTTT
CAWTRQGIGNTIYF
>NA|TRBV18|TRBJ2-5|NA
TGTGCCAGCTCACCAGCTAAACAAGAGACCCAGTACTTC
CASSPAKQETQYF
>NA|TRBV30|TRBJ2-1|NA
TGTGCCTGGAGCCTTCAGGAGGGGAATGAGCAGTTCTTC
CAWSLQEGNEQFF
>TRBD2|TRBV4-3|TRBJ2-3|NA
TGCGCCAGCAGCCAAGAACCTAGCGGGGGATCAGATACGCAGTATTTT
CASSQEPSGGSDTQYF
>NA|TRBV28|TRBJ1-4|NA
TGTGCCAGCAGCCCGACAGGCTTCGCAACTAATGAAAAACTGTTTTTT
CASSPTGFATNEKLFF
>NA|TRBV5-6|TRBJ2-1|NA
TGTGCCAGCAGCTTAGGGGTACCCGGGTACAATGAGCAGTTCTTC
CASSLGVPGYNEQFF
>TRBD2|TRBV7-9|TRBJ2-2|few
TGTGCCAGCAGCCCGGGACTAGCGATTCCGAACACCGGGGAGCTGTTTTTT
CASSPGLAIPNTGELFF
>NA|TRBV12-3/TRBV12-4|TRBJ2-1|once
TGTGCCAGCAGTTTAGGGAGGAACAATGAGCAGTTCTTC
CASSLGRNNEQFF
>NA|TRBV6-5|TRBJ2-2|once
TGTGCCAGCAGTTTTACAGGGACGCACACCGGGGAGCTGTTTTTT
CASSFTGTHTGELFF
>TRBD1|TRBV3-1/TRBV3-2|TRBJ1-6|NA
TGTGCCAGCAGCCGGGACAGCCTTAATTCACCCCTCCACTTT
CASSRDSLNSPLHF
>NA|TRBV18|TRBJ1-2|NA
TGTGCCAGCTCACCGGACAGCTATGGCTACACCTTC
CASSPDSYGYTF
>NA|TRBV11-2|TRBJ2-1|NA
TGTGCCAGCAGCTTAGGAGTCAATGAGCAGTTCTTC
CASSLGVNEQFF
>NA|TRBV18|TRBJ2-1|once
TGTGCCAGCTCACGGGACTCAAAATCCTACAATGAGCAGTTCTTC
CASSRDSKSYNEQFF
>TRBD1|TRBV11-2|TRBJ1-3|NA
TGTGCCAGCAGCTTAGATCACAGGGGGCGAAACACCATATATTTT
CASSLDHRGRNTIYF
>TRBD1|TRBV7-2|TRBJ1-6|NA
TGTGCCAGCAGCCAAGACAGGGGGAGTAATTCACCCCTCCACTTT
CASSQDRGSNSPLHF
>NA|TRBV5-6|TRBJ2-7|NA
TGTGCCAGCAGCTTGGGTCTCGAGCAGTACTTC
CASSLGLEQYF
>NA|TRBV29-1|TRBJ2-3|NA
TGCAGCGTTGACCGACAGCCTCAGCCAGATACGCAGTATTTT
CSVDRQPQPDTQYF
>TRBD1|TRBV25-1|TRBJ2-5|NA
TGTGCCAGCAGTGAAATGGGACAGGGAGTGTGGATGACCCAGTACTTC
CASSEMGQGVWMTQYF
>NA|TRBV6-5|TRBJ1-2|NA
TGTGCCAGCAGTACCGTTTCGGGGTATGGCTACACCTTC
CASSTVSGYGYTF
>TRBD2|TRBV5-1|TRBJ2-3|few
TGCGCCAGCAGTTTGACTAGCAACCGAGATACGCAGTATTTT
CASSLTSNRDTQYF
>TRBD1|TRBV6-5|TRBJ2-7|NA
TGTGCCCTTAGCCGGGCCCAGGGGGACTACGAGCAGTACTTC
CALSRAQGDYEQYF
>NA|TRBV5-1|TRBJ2-2|NA
TGCGCCAGCAGCAGTAAGAACAGACTAAACACCGGGGAGCTGTTTTTT
CASSSKNRLNTGELFF
>TRBD2|TRBV28|TRBJ2-3|NA
TGTGCCAGCAGGCCAGTCTCGTTGCGGGAGTGGATAGATACGCAGTATTTT
CASRPVSLREWIDTQYF
>TRBD2|TRBV15|TRBJ2-5|NA
TGTGCCACCAGCAGTGCACTAGCGGGAACGGAGACCCAGTACTTC
CATSSALAGTETQYF
>NA|TRBV5-1|TRBJ1-3|NA
TGCGCCAGCAGCTGGGGGGGACCGGGACTCTCTGGAAACACCATATATTTT
CASSWGGPGLSGNTIYF
>TRBD1|TRBV4-1|TRBJ1-2|NA
TGCGCCAGCAGCCAAGTTCGGGGACAGGGTATTTTGGATGGCTACACCTTC
CASSQVRGQGILDGYTF
>NA|TRBV10-3|TRBJ2-2|NA
TGTGCCATCAGCGACGACAGGAACACCGGGGAGCTGTTTTTT
CAISDDRNTGELFF
>NA|TRBV5-6|TRBJ2-1|few
TGTGCCAGCAGCTTCGTAGGGGATGAGCAGTTCTTC
CASSFVGDEQFF
>NA|TRBV19|TRBJ1-1|NA
TGTGCCAGTAGTATTTCCCGGGACACTGAAGCTTTCTTT
CASSISRDTEAFF
>NA|TRBV19|TRBJ1-6|few
TGTGCCAGTACAAGTCTGGGGGGAAATTCACCCCTCCACTTT
CASTSLGGNSPLHF
>TRBD2|TRBV4-2|TRBJ2-2|NA
TGTGCCAGCAGCCAAGAGAGGGTCTGGACTAGCGGGGGAGATACGAACACCGGGGAGCTGTTTTTT
CASSQERVWTSGGDTNTGELFF
>NA|TRBV6-5|TRBJ1-4|NA
TGTGCCAGCAGTTACCAACGACAGACAACTAATGAAAAACTGTTTTTT
CASSYQRQTTNEKLFF
>NA|TRBV28|TRBJ2-7|NA
TGTGCCAGCAGTTTCGGCTACGAGCAGTACTTC
CASSFGYEQYF
>TRBD2|TRBV11-1|TRBJ2-3|NA
TGTGCCAGCACCACAGGGGTAGCGGGGGCAGATACGCAGTATTTT
CASTTGVAGADTQYF
>TRBD2|TRBV6-4|TRBJ2-1|NA
TGTGCCAGCAGCCCTGGGTCTAGCGGGGGAATATCCAGGGGGAATGAGCAGTTCTTC
CASSPGSSGGISRGNEQFF
>NA|TRBV6-2/TRBV6-3|TRBJ2-4|NA
TGTGCCAGCAGTTTGCTGACAGGACAGCTAGCCAAAAACATTCAGTACTTC
CASSLLTGQLAKNIQYF
>NA|TRBV28|TRBJ2-1|NA
TGTGCCAGCAGTTTTCTCGGGGGCTCCTACAATGAGCAGTTCTTC
CASSFLGGSYNEQFF
>TRBD2|TRBV19|TRBJ2-3|NA
TGTGCCAGTAGTTTAGGGACTAGCGGGGGACGCACAGATACGCAGTATTTT
CASSLGTSGGRTDTQYF
>NA|TRBV30|TRBJ1-1|NA
TGTGCCTGGGGCCTCGGGACATCTAACTTGCGGGCTTTCTTT
CAWGLGTSNLRAFF
>NA|TRBV29-1|TRBJ2-1|NA
TGCAGCGTTGATAGACAGATAAATGAGCAGTTCTTC
CSVDRQINEQFF
>NA|TRBV29-1|TRBJ1-4|NA
TGCAGCGTTGAAGATGGTCGGGCAGGCGAGGGTGAAAAACTGTTTTTT
CSVEDGRAGEGEKLFF
>TRBD1|TRBV6-6|TRBJ1-2|NA
TGTGCCAGCAGTCGCTATGTCGGGACAGGGGGCTCTAACTATGGCTACACCTTC
CASSRYVGTGGSNYGYTF
>TRBD2|TRBV29-1|TRBJ2-1|NA
TGCAGCGTTGAAAAGGTAGCGGGAGAGGGTGAGCAGTTCTTC
CSVEKVAGEGEQFF